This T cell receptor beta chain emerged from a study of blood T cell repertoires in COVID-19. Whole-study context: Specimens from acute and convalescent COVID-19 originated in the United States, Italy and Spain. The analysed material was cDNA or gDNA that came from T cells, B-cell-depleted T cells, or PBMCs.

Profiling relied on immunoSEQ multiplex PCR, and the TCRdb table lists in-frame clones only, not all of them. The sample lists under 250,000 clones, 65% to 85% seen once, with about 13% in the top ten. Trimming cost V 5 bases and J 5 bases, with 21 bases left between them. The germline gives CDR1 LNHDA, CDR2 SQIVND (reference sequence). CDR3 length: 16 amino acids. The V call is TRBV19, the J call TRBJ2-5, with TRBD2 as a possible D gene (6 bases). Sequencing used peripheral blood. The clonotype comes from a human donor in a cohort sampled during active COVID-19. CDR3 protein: CASSPTSGLSGETQYF. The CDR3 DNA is TGTGCCAGTAGTCCGACCTCGGGACTCAGTGGGGAGACCCAGTACTTC.